This T cell receptor beta chain came from a study of CD8 T cells in ankylosing spondylitis. Quantitative molecular-barcoded 5'-RACE generated the TCR beta libraries. TCRdb itself ran the 5' RACE reads through MiXCR, one entry per CDR3 protein. The sample includes about 130,000 distinct CDR3 sequences, about 7% seen only once; the top ten take 12%. Study outcomes and limitations: Among TCR beta sequences, a motif of fewer than 10 highly homologous variants appeared characteristic of ankylosing spondylitis blood. Matched synovial fluid from ankylosing spondylitis patients was reported to be enriched for disease-linked clones. Those disease-linked clones were CD8+; they were also relatively rare in peripheral blood.

The CDR3 covers 16 residues. V shed 4 bases, J shed 5 bases, and the junction held 12 bases outside the gene matches. The germline V gene has CDR1 SGHTA and CDR2 FQGNSA. This clonotype was counted ten times or more. Its antigen is not identified. The chain has TRBV7-2 and TRBJ2-5; 8 bases are shared with TRBD2. Sequencing was done on a sample of blood, either unsorted or a sorted T cell fraction (not recorded which). This receptor was identified in a male donor with ankylosing spondylitis or in good health (not recorded which). The CDR3: CASSSSGTRSVETQYF. The CDR3 DNA reads TGTGCCAGCAGCTCATCCGGGACTAGGAGCGTGGAGACCCAGTACTTC.